Each of the 11 T cell receptor beta chains below was sequenced from the same sample in a study of cytomegalovirus exposure and HLA in healthy donors. Use of 60 Vbeta and 13 Jbeta primers characterized the PCR. Using immunoSEQ multiplex PCR, the repertoire was profiled, and TCRdb retains in-frame clones only, with some absent. The sample has 110,000 to 150,000 clones; approximately 80% are singletons. Sequencing used PBMCs. Receptors originate from a male donor in good health and CMV-seropositive.

The chain links TRBV5-1 to TRBJ2-1; perhaps TRBD2 as D (6 bases). This CDR3 region has 11 residues. CDR1 is SGHRS and CDR2 is YFSETQ in the germline V gene. V dropped 5 bases and J dropped 6 bases, with 6 bases sitting between them. CDR3 coding DNA: TGCGCCAGCAGACTAGCCAATGAGCAGTTCTTC. Protein product: CASRLANEQFF.

The chain uses TRBV7-8 and TRBJ1-6; 8 nucleotides agree with TRBD1. The V gene's germline CDR1 is SGHVS and CDR2 FQNEAQ. The trim removed 4 bases at V and 5 bases at J, leaving 16 bases unmatched. CDR3 length: 19 amino acids. The CDR3 DNA reads TGTGCCAGCAGCTCCCGAAATCCCGGGACAGGCACCAATAATTCACCCCTCCACTTT. It yields the protein CASSSRNPGTGTNNSPLHF.

The gene calls are TRBV4-2 and TRBJ2-5; 12 nucleotides align to TRBD2. The J call is uncertain, as TRBJ2-7 better fits the DNA end. The CDR3 is 17 residues long. CDR1 is LGHNA and CDR2 is YNFKEQ in the germline V gene. Written as DNA, the CDR3 is TGTGCCAGCAGCCAAGATGGGCCTAGCGGGGGGGCCTACGAGCAGTACTTC. Amino acid sequence: CASSQDGPSGGAYEQYF.

This chain joins TRBV10-3 and TRBJ1-6; TRBD1 is a possible D gene (5 bases). V dropped 0 bases and J dropped 3 bases, with 6 bases sitting between them. CDR3 length: 15 amino acids. CDR1 is ENHRY and CDR2 is SYGVKD in the germline V gene. The CDR3 DNA is TGTGCCATCAGTGAGTCCCAGGGCTATAATTCACCCCTCCACTTT. It codes for CAISESQGYNSPLHF.

Regarding this clone: Mismatch with germline at one junction end may stem from a read error. CDR3 nucleotide sequence: TGTGCTAGCAGCCCTGCCGGACAGGGGGTAGAGACCCAGTACTTC. Translation: CASSPAGQGVETQYF. This chain links TRBV7-7 with TRBJ2-5, with 10 positions matching TRBD1. CDR3 length: 15 amino acids. Germline V gene lookup returns CDR1 SSHAT and CDR2 FNYEAQ (reference sequence).

The gene calls are TRBV19 and TRBJ1-1; 8 bases are shared with TRBD1. CDR3 length equals 15 residues. Germline loops: CDR1 LNHDA, CDR2 SQIVND (reference sequence). V lost 5 bases and J lost 0; bases outside the gene matches: 5. This CDR3 reads CASSHRDRLNTEAFF. The CDR3, as DNA: TGTGCCAGTAGTCACCGGGACAGGTTGAACACTGAAGCTTTCTTT. Full variable domain (rest looked up from reference TRBV19 and TRBJ1-1): DGGITQSPKYLFRKEGQNVTLSCEQNLNHDAMYWYRQDPGQGLRLIYYSQIVNDFQKGDIAEGYSVSREKKESFPLTVTSAQKNPTAFYLCASSHRDRLNTEAFFGQGTRLTVV.

This clone was found once. The chain combines TRBV9 with TRBJ2-5, with D possibly TRBD1 on 6 matching bases. The CDR3 runs to 15 residues. Trimming pared 0 bases from V and 5 bases from J, leaving 14 bases between. Per the germline V gene, CDR1 is SGDLS and CDR2 is YYNGEE. The CDR3 DNA reads as TGTGCCAGCAGCGTAGTGGCAGGGGCTTGGGAGACCCAGTACTTC. Translating gives CASSVVAGAWETQYF.

The chain joins TRBV2 to TRBJ1-4, with D tentatively TRBD1 (5 bases). Trimming took off 5 bases at V and 13 bases at J, with 14 bases between the two ends. The CDR3 length is 12 residues. Germline V lookup: CDR1 SNHLY, CDR2 FYNNEI. The CDR3 loop is CASSPREVSLFF. The CDR3 DNA sequence: TGTGCCAGCAGTCCCAGGGAAGTCTCACTGTTTTTT.

The V gene is TRBV6-1, the J gene TRBJ2-3; 12 nucleotides agree with TRBD2. Germline V gene data show CDR1 as MNHNS and CDR2 as SASEGT. The CDR3 has 17 amino acids. The ends lost 2 bases at V and 4 bases at J; junction bases unmatched: 7. This chain's CDR3 is CASSESLAGGLADTQYF. DNA for the CDR3: TGTGCCAGCAGTGAATCCCTAGCGGGAGGGCTAGCAGATACGCAGTATTTT.

The CDR3 region is CASKPVSYNEQFF. The CDR3 DNA follows: TGTGCCAGCAAACCGGTCTCCTACAATGAGCAGTTCTTC. The chain combines TRBV2 with TRBJ2-1; D gene unclear. Germline CDR1 and CDR2: SNHLY and FYNNEI. V was cut by 7 bases and J by 0 bases, with 7 bases left in between. This CDR3 is built from 13 residues.

This chain joins TRBV6-5 and TRBJ1-4; a weak D match, TRBD1 (6 bases). The CDR3 sequence is 14 residues long. Germline V gives CDR1 MNHEY, CDR2 SVGAGI. V was cut by 6 bases and J by 1 base, with 9 bases left in between. This CDR3 is CASRLQGTNEKLFF. In nucleotides, the CDR3 is TGTGCCAGCAGGCTACAGGGAACTAATGAAAAACTGTTTTTT.